This T cell receptor (beta chain) was sequenced for a study of cytomegalovirus exposure and HLA in healthy donors. The PCR contained 60 Vbeta and 13 Jbeta primers. This table comes from immunoSEQ multiplex PCR, and its TCRdb copy is limited to in-frame clones, with some not included. The ten top clones account for approximately 2%, within a sample of 40,000 to 45,000 clones. Germline CDR1 SGHTA, CDR2 FQGTGA. The CDR3 runs to 15 residues. On this clone itself: One end of the junction varies from germline; a read error may be responsible.

The chain carries TRBV7-3 and TRBJ2-1; D may be TRBD2 (5 bases). Sequencing was carried out using PBMCs. The sequence was collected from a woman aged 25 to 39 in good health and CMV-seronegative. In nucleotides, the CDR3 is TGTGCCAGCAGCTTACGGAGGAGCTCCGACAATGAGCAGTTCTTC. This sequence encodes CASSLRRSSDNEQFF. The entire variable domain, with the rest obtained from reference TRBV7-3 and TRBJ2-1, is as follows: GAGVSQTPSNKVTEKGKYVELRCDPISGHTALYWYRQSLGQGPEFLIYFQGTGAADDSGLPNDRFFAVRPEGSVSTLKIQRTERGDSAVYLCASSLRRSSDNEQFFGPGTRLTVL.